This T cell receptor beta chain comes out of a study of cytomegalovirus exposure and HLA in healthy donors. Regarding the study as a whole: Both high specificity and high sensitivity reportedly marked the classifier's diagnosis of cytomegalovirus status. Later on, an analysis tied approximately 17,000 TCR beta sequences to HLA alleles at 0.05 false discovery rate. Some public TCRs appeared in many individuals, while most sequences were rare.

13 Jbeta primers and 60 Vbeta primers were used for the PCR. The data were produced by immunoSEQ multiplex PCR, yet TCRdb's version contains in-frame clones alone and is incomplete. The data show approximately 150,000 clones, around 66% seen once. From germline, CDR1 is MNHNS and CDR2 SASEGT. The CDR3 runs 13 residues. The ends were cut back, 6 bases at V and 7 bases at J, with 13 bases in the middle. This clone came up a few times. Its specificity is unknown. The material sequenced was PBMCs. This TCR came from a woman aged 30 to 39 in good health and CMV-seropositive. The V gene is TRBV6-1, the J gene TRBJ1-5; a weak D match, TRBD1 (5 bases). The CDR3 region has the DNA TGTGCCAGCAGATACGACAGTTTCCAGCCCCAGCATTTT. It yields the protein CASRYDSFQPQHF.